The 8 T cell receptor beta chains listed next were all sequenced from one sample in a study of molecular identifiers for immune sequencing clone quantification. Via MiXCR, TCRdb re-called the PCR reads, giving one row per CDR3 protein. The sample carries about 640,000 distinct CDR3 sequences, about 20% recorded once. Sequencing was performed on naive CD8+ T cells from blood, with Jurkat cell RNA spiked in. Documented subset: FACS-sorted CD8+CD4-CCR7+CD45RA+ naive T cells. These receptor sequences come from a human donor in good health. Some libraries in this study had Jurkat cell RNA spiked in.

Notes on this clonotype: A read error may explain this, as a much larger clone is one base away. V is TRBV21-1 and J is TRBJ2-1; the table's D call, TRBD2, has no DNA check behind it. TRBV21-1 is designated a pseudogene. This CDR3 has 16 residues. In DNA form, the CDR3 reads TGTGCCAGCAGCGTCTCTAGCGGGAGGGGATCCAATGAGCAGTTCTTC. Translation: CASSVSSGRGSNEQFF.

This clonotype showed up many times. J is TRBJ1-1 and V is TRBV20-1; maybe TRBD1 (5 bases). This CDR3 comprises 15 residues. Germline lookup yields CDR1 DFQATT and CDR2 SNEGSKA (reference sequence). The ends were cut back, 0 bases at V and 3 bases at J, with 14 bases in the middle. In DNA, the CDR3 is TGCAGTGCTAGAGATTCTTGGACATTGGACACTGAAGCTTTCTTT. Amino acid sequence: CSARDSWTLDTEAFF.

This clonotype was picked up many times. V gene TRBV28 combines with J gene TRBJ1-3; 8 bases match TRBD1. Germline CDR1 reads MDHEN; CDR2 reads SYDVKM. This CDR3 is 17 amino acids long. V lost 6 bases and J lost 0; bases outside the gene matches: 10. The CDR3 DNA is TGTGCCAGCAGCCTTCGGGACAGGATTTCCTCTGGAAACACCATATATTTT. Amino acids: CASSLRDRISSGNTIYF.

Note on this clonotype: An end of the junction does not agree with germline; a read error may underlie this. The chain uses TRBV20-1 and TRBJ2-3, with D unclear. Germline V gene sequence: CDR1 DFQATT, CDR2 SNEGSKA (reference sequence). This CDR3 has 12 amino acids. CDR3 amino acids: CSARDPTDTRYF. The CDR3, as DNA: TGCAGTGCTAGAGATCCCACAGATACGCGGTATTTT.

Remarks on this clonotype: A much larger clone lies one base from this, so it may be a read error. V and J are TRBV27 and TRBJ1-4; TRBD1 is a possible D gene (6 bases). The CDR3 covers 14 residues. Trimming removed 5 bases at V and 6 bases at J, with 13 bases between. CDR1 and CDR2 from the germline V gene are MNHEY and SMNVEV (reference sequence). Here the CDR3 reads CASSIQGTYEKLFF. The CDR3 DNA follows: TGTGCCAGCAGTATACAGGGTACATATGAAAAACTGTTTTTT.

The chain combines TRBV12-3 or TRBV12-4 with TRBJ2-7; D possibly corresponds to TRBD1 (5 bases). The CDR3 is 15 residues long. With 5 bases removed from V and 1 base from J, the gap between germline ends came to 15 bases. The CDR3 region is CASSAPRQGSYEQYF. CDR3 bases: TGTGCCAGCAGTGCCCCGCGGCAGGGTTCCTACGAGCAGTACTTC.

This clonotype was seen more than once but under ten times. The V gene is TRBV4-3, the J gene TRBJ2-2; D is possibly TRBD2 (7 bases). Germline values: CDR1 LGHNA, CDR2 YSLEER. CDR3 length: 17 amino acids. V was trimmed by 0 bases and J by 7 bases, leaving 18 bases between them. CDR3 DNA: TGCGCCAGCAGCCAAGATTGGGGGGGCCTCTGGGGCGGGGAGCTGTTTTTT. Protein sequence: CASSQDWGGLWGGELFF.

There are many counts of this clonotype. The chain employs TRBV5-1 and TRBJ2-1, with 11 positions matching TRBD2. Germline V gene sequence: CDR1 SGHRS, CDR2 YFSETQ. The CDR3 is 16 residues long. V shed 0 bases, J shed 4 bases, and the junction held 3 bases outside the gene matches. The CDR3 nucleotides are TGCGCCAGCAGCTTGGAGCTAGCGGGAGGATACAATGAGCAGTTCTTC. Its protein is CASSLELAGGYNEQFF.